This passage covers 10 T cell receptor beta chains from one sample sequenced in a study of response to subunit inactivated influenza vaccine. One entry per CDR3 protein results from TCRdb running MiXCR on the RT-PCR reads. The sample holds about 830,000 distinct CDR3 sequences; 18% are singletons and the top ten take around 9.9%. This specimen was PBMCs from blood, taken 5 to 6 days after vaccination. The receptors come from a man between 50 and 59 years old who received an inactivated influenza vaccine.

This clonotype was counted between two and nine times. The V and J genes are TRBV5-6 and TRBJ2-7, with D possibly being TRBD1 or TRBD2 (7 bases each). Germline CDR1 and CDR2: SGHDT and YYEEEE. The CDR3 covers 15 residues. The V end lost 0 bases, the J end lost 6 bases, and 16 bases lay between the germline ends. Here the CDR3 DNA reads TGTGCCAGCAGCTTGGGTCCGCAGGGGGGGATCGAGCAGTACTTC. Protein product: CASSLGPQGGIEQYF.

V gene TRBV21-1 combines with J gene TRBJ2-3; the table's D call of TRBD2 was not tested on the DNA. TRBV21-1 is noted as a pseudogene. The CDR3 covers 21 residues. The CDR3 DNA is TGTGCCAGCAGCAAAGTTGGGTTAGCGGGAGGCAGAAAATATCGCACAGATACGCAGTATTTT. Its translation is CASSKVGLAGGRKYRTDTQYF.

This clonotype was seen only a few times. The chain recombines TRBV12-3 or TRBV12-4 with TRBJ2-3; D remains unclear. Between the trimmed V and J ends, which lost 7 bases and 2 bases, there was a span of 19 bases. This CDR3 has 16 residues. CDR3 amino acids: CASTLGRRWNTDTQYF. In DNA form, the CDR3 reads TGTGCCAGCACCCTGGGCCGAAGGTGGAACACAGATACGCAGTATTTT.

Many counts were recorded for this clonotype. This chain connects TRBV12-3 or TRBV12-4 to TRBJ2-2, with 11 nucleotides matching TRBD2. Trimming took 2 bases from V and 1 from J; bases not matched to a gene: 21. CDR3 length: 23 residues. The CDR3 region is CASSLRDVLAGGFGAWNTGELFF. The CDR3 coding sequence is TGTGCCAGCAGTTTAAGGGACGTTCTAGCGGGAGGATTTGGGGCCTGGAACACCGGGGAGCTGTTTTTT.

This clonotype has just a few counts. This chain uses TRBV18 with TRBJ1-4; tentatively, D is TRBD1 (5 bases). This CDR3 region has 15 residues. V dropped 2 bases and J dropped 1 base, with 8 bases sitting between them. Per the germline V gene, CDR1 is KGHSH and CDR2 is LQKENI. The CDR3 sequence is CASSPNGGTNEKLFF. The CDR3, as DNA: TGTGCCAGCTCACCAAATGGGGGAACTAATGAAAAACTGTTTTTT.

The genes are TRBV18 and TRBJ1-6, with TRBD1 as a possible D gene (5 bases). V gave up 3 bases and J gave up 5 bases, with 8 bases separating them. Per the germline V gene, CDR1 is KGHSH and CDR2 is LQKENI. The CDR3 spans 14 residues. The CDR3 sequence: CASSPTEDNSPLHF. CDR3 in DNA: TGTGCCAGCTCACCGACAGAGGATAATTCACCCCTCCACTTT.

This clonotype appeared many times. This chain uses TRBV10-3 with TRBJ1-2; D unclear. CDR3 length equals 15 residues. V was trimmed by 3 bases and J by 0 bases, leaving 11 bases between them. Germline V gene sequence: CDR1 ENHRY, CDR2 SYGVKD. The CDR3 region is CAISDLGKANYGYTF. The CDR3, as DNA: TGTGCCATCAGTGATCTCGGGAAGGCTAACTATGGCTACACCTTC.

This clonotype was seen more than once but under ten times. The chain links TRBV7-8 to TRBJ2-7; the D gene is possibly TRBD2 (6 bases). Trimming shortened V by 7 bases and J by 0 bases, and 19 bases separated the two germline ends. Germline V gene data show CDR1 as SGHVS and CDR2 as FQNEAQ. CDR3 length equals 16 residues. The CDR3 coding sequence is TGTGCCAGCACCGAACGGTCGGGGAGGAGCTCCTACGAGCAGTACTTC. Its protein product is CASTERSGRSSYEQYF.

This clonotype showed up just a few times. The V call is TRBV7-9, the J call TRBJ1-6; 9 nucleotides align to TRBD1. The CDR3 is made up of 15 amino acids. Germline values: CDR1 SEHNR, CDR2 FQNEAQ (reference sequence). Trimming at V came to 5 bases and at J to 6 bases, leaving 5 bases not matched to a gene. CDR3 protein: CASSASGQGNSPLHF. The CDR3 DNA is TGTGCCAGCAGCGCCTCGGGACAGGGTAATTCACCCCTCCACTTT.

V is TRBV4-2 and J is TRBJ2-5; D gene ambiguous. From germline, CDR1 is LGHNA and CDR2 YNFKEQ. The CDR3 sequence is 15 residues long. V lost 0 bases, J lost 5 bases, and 13 bases lay in between. This CDR3 reads CASSQDRLVSETQYF. In DNA form, the CDR3 reads TGTGCCAGCAGCCAAGATCGGTTAGTCTCGGAGACCCAGTACTTC.